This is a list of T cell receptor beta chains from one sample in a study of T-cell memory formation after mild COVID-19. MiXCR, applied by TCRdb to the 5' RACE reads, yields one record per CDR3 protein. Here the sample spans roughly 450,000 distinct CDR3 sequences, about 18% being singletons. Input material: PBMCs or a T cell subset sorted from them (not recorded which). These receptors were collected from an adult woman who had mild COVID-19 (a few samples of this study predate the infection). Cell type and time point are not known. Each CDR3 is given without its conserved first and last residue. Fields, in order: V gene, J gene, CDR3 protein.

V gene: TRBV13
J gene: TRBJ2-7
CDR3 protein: ASSLWGLDYEQY

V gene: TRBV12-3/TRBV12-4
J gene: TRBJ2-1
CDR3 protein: ASSDRDGHYNEQF

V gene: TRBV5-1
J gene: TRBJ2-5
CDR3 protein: ASSLGTSAFLETQY

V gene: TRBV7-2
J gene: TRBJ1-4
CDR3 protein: ASSGGGSLVNEKLF

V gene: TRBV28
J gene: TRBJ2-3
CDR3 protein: ASSLRSGGTDTQY

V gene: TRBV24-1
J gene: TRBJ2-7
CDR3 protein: ATSAGVLGSYEQY

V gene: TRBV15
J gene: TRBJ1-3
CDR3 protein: ATSRDGSARNTIY

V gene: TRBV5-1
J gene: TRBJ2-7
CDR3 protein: ASSSDGTAYEQY

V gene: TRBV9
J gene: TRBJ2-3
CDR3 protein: ASSSHVERDVTDTQY

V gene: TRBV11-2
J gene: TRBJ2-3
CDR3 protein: ASSLVGGRGTDTQY

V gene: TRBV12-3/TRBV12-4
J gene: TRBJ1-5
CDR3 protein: ASSLGQRVQPQH

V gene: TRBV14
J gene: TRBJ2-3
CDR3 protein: ASSHSPAGLSTDTQY

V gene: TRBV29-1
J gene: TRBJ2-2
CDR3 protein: SVGFPEESGELF

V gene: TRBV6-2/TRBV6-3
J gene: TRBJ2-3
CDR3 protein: ASSPEAGFTDTQY

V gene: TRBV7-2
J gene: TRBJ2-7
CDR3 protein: ASSFGRSYEQY